This T cell receptor (beta chain) was observed in a study of cytomegalovirus exposure and HLA in healthy donors. A note on this clone: What it binds is unknown.

The CDR3 covers 16 residues. Per germline, CDR1 SGHVS and CDR2 FQNEAQ. With 5 bases clipped from V and 3 bases from J, the junction kept 11 bases outside the gene matches. Overall study results and limits: First-cohort TCR clusters were later found to tend to co-occur in the approximately 120 validation repertoires.

Assay: immunoSEQ multiplex PCR; the TCRdb copy retains only in-frame clones and omits some. The profile shows 130,000 or so clones, over 65% of them singletons. Donors were drawn from the approximately 110-subject validation cohort, separate from the approximately 700-subject first cohort. The sample was PBMCs. This sequence was found in a woman in her thirties in good health and CMV-seronegative. The chain joins TRBV7-8 to TRBJ2-5, with TRBD1 matching over 8 bases. CDR3 region: CASSPKTDRGKETQYF. DNA of the CDR3: TGTGCCAGCAGCCCTAAGACAGACAGGGGAAAAGAGACCCAGTACTTC.